This T cell receptor beta chain was captured by sequencing in a study of blood T cells in healthy people across ages. Study results and limitations: Per-million-T-cell TCR beta diversity fell roughly linearly with age. Estimated diversity that came from one million T cells was considered an underestimate.

In this sample, this clonotype turned up a few times. The antigen is unknown. Using a J-beta primer mix together with a sample-barcoded 5' primer, a second PCR was run for roughly 7 to 12 cycles. From the 5' RACE reads, TCRdb called clonotypes with MiXCR, one entry per CDR3 protein. The sample has 2 million or so distinct CDR3 sequences; less than 50% are singletons. The clonotype originates from a woman aged 40 to 50 in good health. Specimen: blood.

CDR3 DNA: TGTGCCAGCAGCTTTGGGGCCGTCGGAGAGACCCAGTACTTC. This gives the protein CASSFGAVGETQYF. V and J are TRBV7-9 and TRBJ2-5, with a tentative D call TRBD1 (5 bases). The CDR3 runs to 14 residues. V was cut by 3 bases and J by 4 bases, with 12 bases left in between. Germline CDR1 reads SEHNR; CDR2 reads FQNEAQ (reference sequence).